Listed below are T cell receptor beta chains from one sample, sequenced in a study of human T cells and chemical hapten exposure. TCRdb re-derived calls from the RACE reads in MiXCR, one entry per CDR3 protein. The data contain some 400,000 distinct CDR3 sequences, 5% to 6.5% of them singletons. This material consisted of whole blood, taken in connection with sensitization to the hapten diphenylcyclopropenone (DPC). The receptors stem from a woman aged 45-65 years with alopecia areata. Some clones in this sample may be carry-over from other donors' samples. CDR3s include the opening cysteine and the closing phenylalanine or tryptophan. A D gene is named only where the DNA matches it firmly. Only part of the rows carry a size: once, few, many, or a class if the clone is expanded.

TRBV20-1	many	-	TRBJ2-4	CGGGLAKNIQYF	TGCGGGGGCGGTCTAGCCAAAAACATTCAGTACTTC
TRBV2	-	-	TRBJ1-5	CASMRTFDSNQPQHF	TGTGCCAGCATGAGGACTTTTGATAGCAATCAGCCCCAGCATTTT
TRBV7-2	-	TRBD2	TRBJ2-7	CASTLTSGAYEQYF	TGTGCCAGCACCCTTACTAGCGGGGCCTACGAGCAGTACTTC
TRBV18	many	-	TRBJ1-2	CASSPAGDLGYTF	TGTGCCAGCTCACCAGCAGGGGATCTTGGCTACACCTTC
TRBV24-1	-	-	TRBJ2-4	CATPNQKRQLNIQYF	TGTGCCACCCCAAACCAAAAAAGACAGCTAAACATTCAGTACTTC
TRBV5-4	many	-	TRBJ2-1	CASSFGLPAYNEQFF	TGTGCCAGCAGCTTCGGGCTCCCCGCTTACAATGAGCAGTTCTTC
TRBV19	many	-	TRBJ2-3	CASSIEPADTQYF	TGTGCCAGTAGTATAGAGCCGGCAGATACGCAGTATTTT
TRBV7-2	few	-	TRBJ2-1	CAVMSSYNEQFF	TGTGCCGTCATGAGCTCCTACAATGAGCAGTTCTTC
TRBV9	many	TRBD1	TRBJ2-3	CASSYRGVSTDTQYF	TGTGCCAGCAGCTACAGGGGTGTCAGCACAGATACGCAGTATTTT
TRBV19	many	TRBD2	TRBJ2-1	CASSARTSGANEQFF	TGTGCCAGTAGTGCCCGGACTAGCGGGGCCAATGAGCAGTTCTTC